Listed below are T cell receptor beta chains from one sample, sequenced in a study of cytomegalovirus exposure and HLA in healthy donors. TCRdb keeps only in-frame clones here, not all; method: immunoSEQ multiplex PCR. The table has more than 55,000 clones, more than 90% seen once. The sequenced sample consisted of PBMCs. These receptors were collected from a man between 18 and 29 years old in good health and CMV-seronegative. The CDR3 runs from the conserved cysteine through the conserved F or W. Fields, in order: D gene, clone size, J gene, V gene, CDR3 DNA, CDR3 protein. D genes are given only for firm matches. Clone size is not always given. Where it is, it says once, few, many or a class for expanded clones.

D gene: -
clone size: -
J gene: TRBJ2-7
V gene: TRBV5-6
CDR3 DNA: TGTGCCAGCAGCTTCTCGCGAACGGCCTACGAGCAGTACTTC
CDR3 protein: CASSFSRTAYEQYF

D gene: TRBD1
clone size: -
J gene: TRBJ1-1
V gene: TRBV6-1
CDR3 DNA: TGTGCCAGCAGTGAAGTAGGGACAGCTTTCACTGAAGCTTTCTTT
CDR3 protein: CASSEVGTAFTEAFF

D gene: -
clone size: -
J gene: TRBJ2-7
V gene: TRBV5-1
CDR3 DNA: TGCGCCAGCAGCTTGGATGGCAGTCTCTCCTACGAGCAGTACTTC
CDR3 protein: CASSLDGSLSYEQYF

D gene: TRBD2
clone size: -
J gene: TRBJ2-1
V gene: TRBV30
CDR3 DNA: TGTGCCTGGAGTGTTGCTAGCGGGAGGATGGTCTCCTACAATGAGCAGTTCTTC
CDR3 protein: CAWSVASGRMVSYNEQFF

D gene: -
clone size: -
J gene: TRBJ1-1
V gene: TRBV6-5
CDR3 DNA: TGTGCCAGCAGTTCAGGGGTCGCCACTGAAGCTTTCTTT
CDR3 protein: CASSSGVATEAFF

D gene: TRBD2
clone size: -
J gene: TRBJ2-2
V gene: TRBV5-1
CDR3 DNA: TGCGCCAGCAGCTCACAGAGTGGACTAGCGGCTACGAACACCGGGGAGCTGTTTTTT
CDR3 protein: CASSSQSGLAATNTGELFF

D gene: -
clone size: -
J gene: TRBJ1-4
V gene: TRBV5-8
CDR3 DNA: TGTGCCAGCAGCTTGGGACAGCGCAATTCTAATGAAAAACTGTTTTTT
CDR3 protein: CASSLGQRNSNEKLFF

D gene: -
clone size: -
J gene: TRBJ1-2
V gene: TRBV5-1
CDR3 DNA: TGCGCCAGCAGCTTGGAGGCAGGGAAGGGCTATGGCTACACCTTC
CDR3 protein: CASSLEAGKGYGYTF

D gene: TRBD2
clone size: -
J gene: TRBJ2-7
V gene: TRBV6-5
CDR3 DNA: TGTGCCAGCAGTAGTACTAGCGGGGTTTCCTACGAGCAGTACTTC
CDR3 protein: CASSSTSGVSYEQYF

D gene: TRBD1
clone size: few
J gene: TRBJ2-2
V gene: TRBV15
CDR3 DNA: TGTGCCACCAGCAGAGAGGGACAGTTCACCGGGGAGCTGTTTTTT
CDR3 protein: CATSREGQFTGELFF

D gene: TRBD2
clone size: -
J gene: TRBJ2-7
V gene: TRBV11-2
CDR3 DNA: TGTGCCAGCAGCCCTATACTTAGCGGGAGGGGCGAGCAGTACTTC
CDR3 protein: CASSPILSGRGEQYF

D gene: -
clone size: -
J gene: TRBJ2-7
V gene: TRBV18
CDR3 DNA: TGTGCCAGCTCACCCGGACAGTCTTACGAGCAGTACTTC
CDR3 protein: CASSPGQSYEQYF

D gene: TRBD2
clone size: -
J gene: TRBJ2-3
V gene: TRBV29-1
CDR3 DNA: TGCAGCGTTCATGGGACTAGCGGGAGGGCCGGCACAGATACGCAGTATTTT
CDR3 protein: CSVHGTSGRAGTDTQYF

D gene: TRBD2
clone size: -
J gene: TRBJ2-1
V gene: TRBV30
CDR3 DNA: TGTGCCTGGAGTATATTTGCCCCCCTAGCGGGTAACAATGAGCAGTTCTTC
CDR3 protein: CAWSIFAPLAGNNEQFF

D gene: TRBD2
clone size: -
J gene: TRBJ2-1
V gene: TRBV18
CDR3 DNA: TGTGCCAGCTCAGAACTACTAGCGGGGGACAATGAGCAGTTCTTC
CDR3 protein: CASSELLAGDNEQFF

D gene: TRBD1
clone size: once
J gene: TRBJ1-2
V gene: TRBV7-2
CDR3 DNA: TGTGCCAGCAGTTTGGGACAGGGGGCATATGGCTACACCTTC
CDR3 protein: CASSLGQGAYGYTF

D gene: TRBD2
clone size: -
J gene: TRBJ2-1
V gene: TRBV27
CDR3 DNA: TGTGCCAGCATCGGGTTCCGGGAGGGTGAGCAGTTCTTC
CDR3 protein: CASIGFREGEQFF

D gene: -
clone size: -
J gene: TRBJ2-5
V gene: TRBV28
CDR3 DNA: TGTGCCAGCAGCCGACCCGGGGAGGCGGCGACCCAGTACTTC
CDR3 protein: CASSRPGEAATQYF

D gene: -
clone size: -
J gene: TRBJ2-2
V gene: TRBV27
CDR3 DNA: TGTGCCAGCAGTTTCAATACCGGGGAGCTGTTTTTT
CDR3 protein: CASSFNTGELFF

D gene: -
clone size: -
J gene: TRBJ2-2
V gene: TRBV12-5
CDR3 DNA: TGTGCTAGTGGGAGGTGGGACACCCACACCGGGGAGCTGTTTTTT
CDR3 protein: CASGRWDTHTGELFF

D gene: -
clone size: -
J gene: TRBJ2-1
V gene: TRBV23-1
CDR3 DNA: TGCGCCAGCAGTCCCTTTTCCTACAATGAGCAGTTCTTC
CDR3 protein: CASSPFSYNEQFF

D gene: TRBD2
clone size: -
J gene: TRBJ2-1
V gene: TRBV18
CDR3 DNA: TGTGCCAGCTCACCATTTAAGCTAGCGGGAGGTTACAATGAGCAGTTCTTC
CDR3 protein: CASSPFKLAGGYNEQFF

D gene: TRBD2
clone size: -
J gene: TRBJ2-7
V gene: TRBV7-2
CDR3 DNA: TGTGCCAGCAGCTTAGCCAGCGGGAGGGAGTACGAGCAGTACTTC
CDR3 protein: CASSLASGREYEQYF

D gene: -
clone size: -
J gene: TRBJ2-7
V gene: TRBV7-2
CDR3 DNA: TGTGCCAGCAGCACTAGTACCGGGACAACCTACGAGCAGTACTTC
CDR3 protein: CASSTSTGTTYEQYF

D gene: TRBD1
clone size: -
J gene: TRBJ1-5
V gene: TRBV9
CDR3 DNA: TGTGCCAGCAGCGTAGGACAGGGGGCCGGACAGCCCCAGCATTTT
CDR3 protein: CASSVGQGAGQPQHF

D gene: TRBD1
clone size: -
J gene: TRBJ2-7
V gene: TRBV27
CDR3 DNA: TGTGCCAGCAGACTAAGTCCCCGGGACAGGGGGGCGGACGAGCAGTACTTC
CDR3 protein: CASRLSPRDRGADEQYF

D gene: -
clone size: -
J gene: TRBJ1-3
V gene: TRBV4-1
CDR3 DNA: TGCGCCAGCAGCCAAGAGGCCCGTTCTGGAAACACCATATATTTT
CDR3 protein: CASSQEARSGNTIYF

D gene: TRBD1
clone size: -
J gene: TRBJ2-7
V gene: TRBV5-4
CDR3 DNA: TGTGCCAGCAGCTCACCGGGACAGGGTGGGTTGGAGCAGTACTTC
CDR3 protein: CASSSPGQGGLEQYF

D gene: TRBD2
clone size: -
J gene: TRBJ2-3
V gene: TRBV30
CDR3 DNA: TGTGCCTGGAGAGTGGGACTAAGAGAGACAGATACGCAGTATTTT
CDR3 protein: CAWRVGLRETDTQYF

D gene: -
clone size: -
J gene: TRBJ2-7
V gene: TRBV28
CDR3 DNA: TGTGCCAGCAGTTTATCTTGGAGCTCCTACGAGCAGTACTTC
CDR3 protein: CASSLSWSSYEQYF

D gene: -
clone size: -
J gene: TRBJ1-1
V gene: TRBV5-4
CDR3 DNA: TGTGCCAGCAGCCCGCGGGGGGGGAGTAACACTGAAGCTTTCTTT
CDR3 protein: CASSPRGGSNTEAFF

D gene: -
clone size: -
J gene: TRBJ1-2
V gene: TRBV28
CDR3 DNA: TGTGCCAGCAGTTTATGGACAGCCGTTAGGGGCTATGGCTACACCTTC
CDR3 protein: CASSLWTAVRGYGYTF

D gene: TRBD2
clone size: -
J gene: TRBJ2-3
V gene: TRBV9
CDR3 DNA: TGTGCCAGCAGCGGTAGCGGGAGTGGCACAGATACGCAGTATTTT
CDR3 protein: CASSGSGSGTDTQYF

D gene: TRBD1
clone size: -
J gene: TRBJ1-5
V gene: TRBV15
CDR3 DNA: TGTGCCACCAGCAGAGATAGGGGACAGGGGCTCCTTAGCAATCAGCCCCAGCATTTT
CDR3 protein: CATSRDRGQGLLSNQPQHF

D gene: -
clone size: -
J gene: TRBJ2-3
V gene: TRBV10-3
CDR3 DNA: TGTGCCATCCAAGGACAGAGCACAGATACGCAGTATTTT
CDR3 protein: CAIQGQSTDTQYF

D gene: -
clone size: -
J gene: TRBJ1-4
V gene: TRBV28
CDR3 DNA: TGTGCCAGCAGTTTAAAACAGGGTAATGAAAAACTGTTTTTT
CDR3 protein: CASSLKQGNEKLFF

D gene: -
clone size: -
J gene: TRBJ2-1
V gene: TRBV5-6
CDR3 DNA: TGTGCCAGCAGTTCTCCGGGACAACGCTACAATGAGCAGTTCTTC
CDR3 protein: CASSSPGQRYNEQFF

D gene: -
clone size: few
J gene: TRBJ2-5
V gene: TRBV9
CDR3 DNA: TGTGCCAGCAGCTCCGGGGGAGAGACCCAGTACTTC
CDR3 protein: CASSSGGETQYF

D gene: -
clone size: -
J gene: TRBJ1-5
V gene: TRBV9
CDR3 DNA: TGTGCCACCCAAGACGGGTATAGCAATCAGCCCCAGCATTTT
CDR3 protein: CATQDGYSNQPQHF

D gene: TRBD1
clone size: -
J gene: TRBJ2-1
V gene: TRBV20-1
CDR3 DNA: TGCAGTGCTAGACCGGGACAGAAGCAGTTCTTC
CDR3 protein: CSARPGQKQFF

D gene: TRBD1
clone size: -
J gene: TRBJ2-1
V gene: TRBV7-8
CDR3 DNA: TGTGCCAGCACCCGGACAGGGTGGTCCTACAATGAGCAGTTCTTC
CDR3 protein: CASTRTGWSYNEQFF

D gene: -
clone size: -
J gene: TRBJ1-4
V gene: TRBV5-1
CDR3 DNA: TGCGCCAGCAGCTTGGGTGGGACTCAAAATGAAAAACTGTTTTTT
CDR3 protein: CASSLGGTQNEKLFF

D gene: -
clone size: once
J gene: TRBJ2-7
V gene: TRBV29-1
CDR3 DNA: TGCAGCGTTACCGCCACCGGAGTGAGCTACGAGCAGTACTTC
CDR3 protein: CSVTATGVSYEQYF

D gene: TRBD2
clone size: -
J gene: TRBJ2-1
V gene: TRBV27
CDR3 DNA: TGTGCCAGCAGTCCCAGGACTAGCGGGAATGAGCAGTTCTTC
CDR3 protein: CASSPRTSGNEQFF

D gene: -
clone size: -
J gene: TRBJ2-2
V gene: TRBV23-1
CDR3 DNA: TGCGCCAGCAGTCACGGCTTGAAGGGCACCGGGGAGCTGCTTTTT
CDR3 protein: CASSHGLKGTGELLF

D gene: TRBD2
clone size: -
J gene: TRBJ2-1
V gene: TRBV5-1
CDR3 DNA: TGCGCCAGCAGCCCCGGCGACGGGAGGGTGTACAATGAGCAGTTCTTC
CDR3 protein: CASSPGDGRVYNEQFF

D gene: TRBD2
clone size: -
J gene: TRBJ2-7
V gene: TRBV7-2
CDR3 DNA: TGTGCCAGCAGCACCCGACTAGCGGGGGCGTCCTACGAGCAGTACTTC
CDR3 protein: CASSTRLAGASYEQYF

D gene: -
clone size: -
J gene: TRBJ2-7
V gene: TRBV7-9
CDR3 DNA: TGTGCCAGCGGCCAGGGGCCCTACGAGCAGTACTTC
CDR3 protein: CASGQGPYEQYF

D gene: -
clone size: -
J gene: TRBJ2-5
V gene: TRBV5-1
CDR3 DNA: TGCGCCAGCAGCTTGGTCGTAACTAGGTACCAAGAGACCCAGTACTTC
CDR3 protein: CASSLVVTRYQETQYF

D gene: -
clone size: -
J gene: TRBJ2-7
V gene: TRBV11-2
CDR3 DNA: TGTGCCAGCAGCCGCTGGTCGGAGTCTGAGGTCGAGCAGTACTTC
CDR3 protein: CASSRWSESEVEQYF

D gene: TRBD1
clone size: -
J gene: TRBJ2-7
V gene: TRBV27
CDR3 DNA: TGTGCCAGCAGTTTACCCGGGACAGGGTCCCACGAGCAGTACTTC
CDR3 protein: CASSLPGTGSHEQYF

D gene: TRBD1
clone size: -
J gene: TRBJ2-5
V gene: TRBV2
CDR3 DNA: TGTGCCAGCAGTCGGGACAGCCAAGAGACCCAGTACTTC
CDR3 protein: CASSRDSQETQYF

D gene: TRBD1
clone size: -
J gene: TRBJ2-1
V gene: TRBV27
CDR3 DNA: TGTGCCAGCAGATTAGGGGGCGAGCAGTTCTTC
CDR3 protein: CASRLGGEQFF

D gene: TRBD1
clone size: -
J gene: TRBJ1-6
V gene: TRBV28
CDR3 DNA: TGTGCCAGCAGTTGGGGGACAGGAACTTCACCCCTCCACTTT
CDR3 protein: CASSWGTGTSPLHF

D gene: TRBD2
clone size: -
J gene: TRBJ2-3
V gene: TRBV7-9
CDR3 DNA: TGTGCCAGCAGCTGGACTAGCGGGAGAACAGATACGCAGTATTTT
CDR3 protein: CASSWTSGRTDTQYF

D gene: -
clone size: -
J gene: TRBJ1-5
V gene: TRBV7-9
CDR3 DNA: TGTGCCAGCAGCTCTGCTGACAGCATTTGGCATTTT
CDR3 protein: CASSSADSIWHF

D gene: TRBD1
clone size: -
J gene: TRBJ1-2
V gene: TRBV5-1
CDR3 DNA: TGCGCCAGCAGCGACACAGGGGGTGGCTACACCTTC
CDR3 protein: CASSDTGGGYTF

D gene: -
clone size: -
J gene: TRBJ2-5
V gene: TRBV5-1
CDR3 DNA: TGCGCCAGCAGCTGGGCAGGGTACCAAGAGACCCAGTACTTC
CDR3 protein: CASSWAGYQETQYF

D gene: TRBD1
clone size: once
J gene: TRBJ2-1
V gene: TRBV7-7
CDR3 DNA: TGTGCTAGCAGTTCATCAACAGGGGGGAAGCAGTTCTTC
CDR3 protein: CASSSSTGGKQFF

D gene: -
clone size: -
J gene: TRBJ2-7
V gene: TRBV6-5
CDR3 DNA: TGTGCCAGCAGTTACGAGGAGGAGCAGTACTTC
CDR3 protein: CASSYEEEQYF